A selection of T cell receptor beta chains follows, all from one sample in a study of cytomegalovirus exposure and HLA in healthy donors. Method: immunoSEQ multiplex PCR; TCRdb's copy keeps in-frame clones and lacks some. The sample lists around 200,000 clones; about 90% were seen once. The sequenced sample was PBMCs. The receptors come from a young woman in good health and CMV-seronegative. Each CDR3 is given with its conserved first and last residue. Each record gives: CDR3 DNA, CDR3 protein, D gene, clone size, J gene, V gene. A D gene is named only where the DNA matches it firmly. Size is omitted from some rows. Given values are once, few, many or a class for expanded clones.

cdr3_nt: TGTGCCAGCAGTGAAGAGGACAGGGGTTTAGATGGCTACACCTTC
cdr3_aa: CASSEEDRGLDGYTF
d_call: TRBD1
clone_size: few
j_call: TRBJ1-2
v_call: TRBV2

cdr3_nt: TGTGCCAGCAGTCACCAAGCGGTTGGGACAGGACTAGCGGGAGATGCATACGAGCAGTACTTC
cdr3_aa: CASSHQAVGTGLAGDAYEQYF
d_call: TRBD2
clone_size: NA
j_call: TRBJ2-7
v_call: TRBV28

cdr3_nt: TGTGCCAGCAGCGTAGCGAGCGGGGGGTACGAGCAGTACTTC
cdr3_aa: CASSVASGGYEQYF
d_call: TRBD2
clone_size: NA
j_call: TRBJ2-7
v_call: TRBV9

cdr3_nt: TGTGCCGCCCTACGGGGACTAGCGGGAAACGAGCAGTACTTC
cdr3_aa: CAALRGLAGNEQYF
d_call: TRBD2
clone_size: NA
j_call: TRBJ2-7
v_call: TRBV30

cdr3_nt: TGTGCCAGCAGTTACAACATAAACACTGAAGCTTTCTTT
cdr3_aa: CASSYNINTEAFF
d_call: NA
clone_size: NA
j_call: TRBJ1-1
v_call: TRBV6-5

cdr3_nt: TGTGCCAGCAGCCATCTGCTGACAGGGTCCCACGAGCAGTACTTC
cdr3_aa: CASSHLLTGSHEQYF
d_call: TRBD1
clone_size: NA
j_call: TRBJ2-7
v_call: TRBV5-6

cdr3_nt: TGTGCCACCGCGCGGGCGTCTGGCGGGACTAATGAAAAACTGTTTTTT
cdr3_aa: CATARASGGTNEKLFF
d_call: NA
clone_size: NA
j_call: TRBJ1-4
v_call: TRBV13

cdr3_nt: TGTGCCAGCAGCTTACAGACAGGGCGGGAGACCCAGTACTTC
cdr3_aa: CASSLQTGRETQYF
d_call: TRBD1
clone_size: NA
j_call: TRBJ2-5
v_call: TRBV7-2

cdr3_nt: TGTGCCAGCTCAAAGGGGGCAGTAGAATACGAGCAGTACTTC
cdr3_aa: CASSKGAVEYEQYF
d_call: TRBD1
clone_size: NA
j_call: TRBJ2-7
v_call: TRBV18

cdr3_nt: TGTGCCAGCAGTACAGGGACAGGCACCTACGAGCAGTACTTC
cdr3_aa: CASSTGTGTYEQYF
d_call: TRBD1
clone_size: NA
j_call: TRBJ2-7
v_call: TRBV6-5

cdr3_nt: TGCGCCAGCAGCTTGTTTCAAGGGAGGGTATCTGGGGCCAACGTCCTGACTTTC
cdr3_aa: CASSLFQGRVSGANVLTF
d_call: TRBD2
clone_size: NA
j_call: TRBJ2-6
v_call: TRBV5-1

cdr3_nt: TGTGCCAGCAGTGAGAACAGAAGTGGCTACGAGCAGTACTTC
cdr3_aa: CASSENRSGYEQYF
d_call: NA
clone_size: NA
j_call: TRBJ2-7
v_call: TRBV2

cdr3_nt: TGTGCCAGCAGCCATAACTCAGAGGGGAGGGACGTCTACGAGCAGTACTTC
cdr3_aa: CASSHNSEGRDVYEQYF
d_call: TRBD2
clone_size: NA
j_call: TRBJ2-7
v_call: TRBV4-2